Each of the 21 T cell receptor beta chains below was sequenced from the same sample in a study of T cell clonality in common variable immunodeficiency. What these receptors recognize is not known. Generated by immunoSEQ multiplex PCR, the TCRdb table keeps only in-frame clones and is missing some. The sample shows roughly 7,300 clones, none of them appearing just once. The study's findings and limits: In common variable immunodeficiency, TCR beta chains reportedly carried fewer deletions and N-nucleotide insertions.

The specimen sequenced was peripheral blood mononuclear cells. These receptors were collected from a human donor with common variable immunodeficiency.

This clone has ten or more counts. The read ends 3 residues before the CDR3 terminus; that terminus is restored from the germline J gene. The rearrangement links TRBV30 to TRBJ2-3, with D perhaps TRBD2 (6 bases). The germline V and J ends were trimmed by 0 bases and 5 bases, with 12 bases remaining between them. The CDR3 has 14 residues. CDR1 and CDR2 (germline): GTSNPN, SVGIG (reference sequence). The sequenced part of the CDR3 DNA is TGTGCCTGGAGTGTACGGAGGGGAAGAGATACG. Translating it yields CAWSVRRGRDT. The whole CDR3 region reads CAWSVRRGRDTQYF.

Only a few counts were recorded for this clone. The sequence runs out 3 residues before the end of the CDR3; the remainder is reconstructed from the germline J gene. This chain connects TRBV19 to TRBJ2-1, with a tentative D call TRBD1 (5 bases). CDR1 and CDR2 from the germline V gene are LNHDA and SQIVND (reference sequence). CDR3 length: 16 residues. V was trimmed by 3 bases and J by 7 bases, leaving 19 bases between them. Incomplete CDR3 DNA: TGTGCCAGTAGTATCTCCCAGGGAAACGGGTGGAATGAG. It translates to CASSISQGNGWNE. The complete CDR3 reads CASSISQGNGWNEQFF.

This clone was found a few times. Read coverage stops 3 residues before the CDR3 terminus; the germline J gene supplies the remainder. The rearrangement uses TRBV7-2 and TRBJ2-7; D might be TRBD1 (6 bases). CDR1 is SGHTA and CDR2 is FQGNSA in the germline V gene. CDR3 length equals 15 residues. V shed 1 base and J shed 1 base, with 11 bases lying between them. CDR3 region: CASSLVAGQSYEQYF. The covered CDR3 bases are TGTGCCAGCAGCTTAGTAGCAGGACAGTCCTACGAG.

This clone occurred a few times. The read falls 3 residues short of the CDR3 end, and the missing part is taken from the germline J gene. V usage is TRBV19 and J usage is TRBJ2-3; D possibly corresponds to TRBD1 (5 bases). The CDR3 totals 13 residues. CDR1 LNHDA and CDR2 SQIVND come from the germline V gene (reference sequence). V lost 5 bases to trimming and J lost 4 bases, with 10 bases between them. The CDR3 bases that were read are TGTGCCAGTAGTCAAGGGGATTCAGATACG. This codes for CASSQGDSDT. The whole CDR3 sequence reads CASSQGDSDTQYF.

This clone was recorded a few times. The DNA ends 3 residues before the CDR3 does, and the rest of the CDR3 is filled in from the germline J gene. The rearrangement uses TRBV2 and TRBJ2-3, with unresolved D. V was clipped by 4 bases and J by 5 bases, with 7 bases between them. The CDR3 has 12 amino acids. CDR1 SNHLY and CDR2 FYNNEI come from the germline V gene. The CDR3 bases that were read are TGTGCCAGCAGTGTAGGGCGAGATACG. Amino acids: CASSVGRDT. The complete CDR3 protein is CASSVGRDTQYF.

Comments on this clone: The CDR3 is cut off 3 residues early in the read; its end comes from the germline J gene. The chain couples TRBV30 to TRBJ2-3, with TRBD2 matching over 11 bases. Looked up from germline, CDR1 is GTSNPN and CDR2 is SVGIG (reference sequence). This CDR3 region has 13 residues. The junction had 3 bases not matched to a gene; V was cut back by 4 bases and J by 6 bases. The part of the CDR3 DNA that was read is TGTGCCTGGACTAGCGGGAGGTTCGATACG. Translating gives CAWTSGRFDT. The complete CDR3 reads CAWTSGRFDTQYF.

Comments on this clone: The CDR3 end is not reached by the read, which stops 3 residues before it; the germline J gene fills it in. The chain combines TRBV30 with TRBJ2-7, with D perhaps matching TRBD1 (6 bases). The germline gives CDR1 GTSNPN, CDR2 SVGIG (reference sequence). The germline V and J ends were trimmed by 0 bases and 3 bases, with 9 bases remaining between them. The CDR3 covers 13 residues. Partial CDR3 DNA: TGTGCCTGGAGTGTAGCCAGGGGCTACGAG. Its translation: CAWSVARGYE. The whole CDR3 sequence reads CAWSVARGYEQYF.

This clone was found many times. Coverage ceases 3 residues before the CDR3 finishes, and the germline J gene fills in the end. V and J are TRBV5-1 and TRBJ2-1; TRBD2 matches 11 bases. CDR3 length: 15 residues. Germline CDR1 is SGHRS and CDR2 is YFSETQ. With V trimmed by 1 base and J by 7 bases, 4 bases remained unmatched. The CDR3 here is CASSLTSGSWNEQFF. The sequenced CDR3 bases are TGCGCCAGCAGCTTGACTAGCGGGAGCTGGAATGAG.

This clone was seen repeatedly, ten times or more. The read terminates 3 residues ahead of where the CDR3 ends, so the germline J gene completes it. This sequence joins TRBV16 and TRBJ1-4, with D uncertain. V dropped 2 bases and J dropped 7 bases, with 8 bases sitting between them. Per the germline V gene, CDR1 is KGHSY and CDR2 is FQNENV. The CDR3 covers 13 residues. CDR3 residues: CASSQNTGEKLFF. CDR3 bases read: TGTGCCAGCAGCCAAAATACGGGTGAAAAA.

This clone showed up many times. The read ends 3 residues shy of where the CDR3 ends; the end is completed using the germline J gene. The V call is TRBV7-3, the J call TRBJ2-3; 9 nucleotides match TRBD1. V lost 4 bases and J lost 5; bases outside the gene matches: 16. CDR1 is SGHTA, CDR2 FQGTGA, per germline. The CDR3 covers 18 residues. The CDR3 bases that were read are TGTGCCAGCAGCTCCCCTTTAGTAGGGGACAGGGAGGAAGATACG. As protein: CASSSPLVGDREEDT. The complete CDR3 sequence is CASSSPLVGDREEDTQYF.

This clone was observed a few times. The read ends 3 residues early relative to the CDR3; the germline J gene fills the gap. V usage is TRBV30 and J usage is TRBJ2-5; 9 bases match TRBD2. The CDR3 spans 15 residues. The J segment lost 7 bases and the V segment lost 2 bases, leaving 11 bases of the junction unmatched. The germline V gene has CDR1 GTSNPN and CDR2 SVGIG (reference sequence). CDR3 DNA, as far as it was read: TGTGCCTGGAGTAAGGCTAGCGGGACTGGAGGGACC. Residues: CAWSKASGTGGT. In full, the CDR3 is CAWSKASGTGGTQYF. Together with reference TRBV30 and TRBJ2-5, the CDR3 gives the full variable domain: SQTIHQWPATLVQPVGSPLSLECTVEGTSNPNLYWYRQAAGRGLQLLFYSVGIGQISSEVPQNLSASRPQDRQFILSSKKLLLSDSGFYLCAWSKASGTGGTQYFGPGTRLLVL.

This clone was detected a few times. The read halts 3 residues ahead of the CDR3 end, with the missing end drawn from the germline J gene. The rearrangement uses TRBV11-3 and TRBJ2-1; D not resolved. CDR3 length equals 14 residues. Trimming took off 5 bases at V and 4 bases at J, with 12 bases between the two ends. Germline CDR1 SGHNT, CDR2 YENEEA. This CDR3 is CASSPRNSYNEQFF. The DNA read from the CDR3 is TGTGCCAGCAGCCCCCGGAACAGTTACAATGAG.

By frequency in the sample, this clone is medium-sized (0.01 to 0.1%). The CDR3 is cut off 3 residues early in the read; its end comes from the germline J gene. This chain connects TRBV19 to TRBJ1-5; possibly TRBD1 for D (6 bases). Germline CDR1 reads LNHDA; CDR2 reads SQIVND (reference sequence). This CDR3 spans 16 amino acids. Trimming removed 3 bases at V and 6 bases at J, with 18 bases between. The CDR3 reads CASSMGGGGPSQPQHF. CDR3 DNA, as far as it was read: TGTGCCAGTAGTATGGGAGGAGGGGGTCCGTCTCAGCCC.

On this clone itself: The read comes to an end 3 residues before the CDR3 does, leaving the germline J gene to fill in the end. The chain couples TRBV18 to TRBJ2-7; tentatively, D is TRBD1 (6 bases). The CDR3 is made up of 12 amino acids. V lost 4 bases and J lost 6, with 10 bases in between. Germline loops: CDR1 KGHSH, CDR2 LQKENI. The DNA read from the CDR3 is TGTGCCAGCTCACAGGACAGAGGCGAG. Translated: CASSQDRGE. The whole CDR3 region reads CASSQDRGEQYF.

Of note for this clone: The CDR3 end falls 3 residues outside the read, so it is completed with the germline J gene. The chain has TRBV7-6 and TRBJ1-2, with D maybe TRBD1 (6 bases). Germline-derived CDR1 and CDR2 are SGHVS and FNYEAQ. The CDR3 extends over 13 amino acids. Trimming shortened V by 5 bases and J by 4 bases, and 11 bases separated the two germline ends. Here the CDR3 reads CASSQTGGYGYTF. The covered CDR3 bases are TGTGCCAGCAGCCAGACAGGTGGCTATGGC.

This clone has a count of ten or more. From the germline J gene comes the end of the CDR3, since the read stops 3 residues before it. The chain combines TRBV10-3 with TRBJ2-3, with TRBD2 as a possible D gene (7 bases). This CDR3 has 14 amino acids. Germline V gene data show CDR1 as ENHRY and CDR2 as SYGVKD. V lost 7 bases, J lost 6 bases, and 17 bases lay in between. Incomplete CDR3 DNA: TGTGCCATCAACTCGCGGGAGAGGGGGGATACG. Amino acid sequence: CAINSRERGDT. The CDR3 in full is CAINSRERGDTQYF.

This clone was seen ten or more times. With the read ending 3 residues before the CDR3 end, the germline J gene is used to fill in that end. The gene calls are TRBV11-2 and TRBJ2-5, with D possibly TRBD2 on 7 matching bases. V was shortened by 0 bases and J by 4 bases, with 12 bases between the two germline ends. The V gene's germline CDR1 is SGHAT and CDR2 FQNNGV. The CDR3 has 15 residues. The CDR3 loop is CASSLEGGQLETQYF. The part of the CDR3 DNA that was read is TGTGCCAGCAGCTTAGAGGGGGGGCAGCTAGAGACC.

With regard to this clone: Sequencing ends 3 residues short of the CDR3 end; the germline J gene provides the rest. This sequence joins TRBV30 and TRBJ2-5; TRBD1 agrees at 10 bases. The CDR3 is 15 residues long. Germline-derived CDR1 and CDR2 are GTSNPN and SVGIG (reference sequence). J was trimmed by 3 bases and V by 0 bases; bases with no gene match: 4. CDR3 DNA (partial): TGTGCCTGGAGTGTACGGACAGGGGGGGAAGAGACC. Its protein product is CAWSVRTGGEET. The CDR3 reads in full as CAWSVRTGGEETQYF.

This clone was found many times. With the read ending 3 residues before the CDR3 end, the germline J gene is used to fill in that end. This chain connects TRBV10-1 to TRBJ2-1, with 8 bases that match TRBD2. The length of the CDR3 is 15 residues. Germline V lookup: CDR1 WNHNN, CDR2 SYGVQD (reference sequence). V shed 5 bases and J 8 bases; nucleotides not matched to a gene: 11. Incomplete CDR3 DNA: TGCGCCAGCAGTCAAGGACCGGGACTAGGATATGAG. Translating gives CASSQGPGLGYE. The full CDR3 sequence reads CASSQGPGLGYEQFF.

This clone has ten or more counts. The sequenced fragment ends 3 residues before the CDR3 boundary, so the rest is inferred from the germline J gene. This chain connects TRBV14 to TRBJ2-5, with TRBD2 matching 12 bases. This CDR3 contains 17 residues. Per the germline V gene, CDR1 is SGHDN and CDR2 is FVKESK. The V segment lost 0 bases and the J segment 6 bases; nucleotides outside the gene matches: 8. CDR3: CASSQERLAGGPKTQYF. The sequenced CDR3 bases are TGTGCCAGCAGCCAAGAGAGGCTAGCGGGAGGGCCGAAGACC. Together with reference TRBV14 and TRBJ2-5, the CDR3 gives the full variable domain: EAGVTQFPSHSVIEKGQTVTLRCDPISGHDNLYWYRRVMGKEIKFLLHFVKESKQDESGMPNNRFLAERTGGTYSTLKVQPAELEDSGVYFCASSQERLAGGPKTQYFGPGTRLLVL.

Concerning this clone: Read coverage stops 3 residues before the CDR3 terminus; the germline J gene supplies the remainder. The rearrangement joins TRBV20-1 to TRBJ2-5; D is possibly TRBD2 (6 bases). Germline assignment: CDR1 DFQATT and CDR2 SNEGSKA (reference sequence). Deletions cut 1 base from V and 5 bases from J, with 11 bases between. The CDR3 sequence is 13 residues long. The sequenced part of the CDR3 DNA is TGCAGTGCTAGAGGGACTATGGGTGAGACC. Translation gives CSARGTMGET. From start to end, the CDR3 is CSARGTMGETQYF.